One and the same sample provided the 22 T cell receptor beta chains below, sequenced in a study of regulatory T cells in long-lasting Graves disease. With iRepertoire HTBI primers and Arm-PCR of CDR3 regions, TCR beta libraries were built. TCRdb analysed the multiplex PCR reads with MiXCR anew, one entry per CDR3 protein. In the table there are approximately 350,000 distinct CDR3 sequences, roughly 10% of which are singletons. Time point reported: newly diagnosed GD, antithyroid drugs for less than 3 months. PBMCs provided the RNA from which the TCR library was made. This sample also belongs to another study, concerning T cells in Graves' hyperthyroidism and ophthalmopathy.

The material sequenced was peripheral blood mononuclear cells (PBMCs), taken at new diagnosis, from a patient treated with antithyroid drugs. The receptor source for this set is a woman between 18 and 29 years old with Graves disease.

The table lists this clonotype with a few counts. V gene TRBV9 combines with J gene TRBJ2-1; 13 bases align to TRBD2. The germline gives CDR1 SGDLS, CDR2 YYNGEE. The ends lost 3 bases at V and 1 base at J; junction bases unmatched: 4. The CDR3 spans 17 residues. CDR3: CASSAGTSGISYNEQFF. As DNA, the CDR3 is TGTGCCAGCAGCGCCGGGACTAGCGGGATTTCCTACAATGAGCAGTTCTTC.

This clonotype has at least ten counts. The V call is TRBV30, the J call TRBJ1-1, with a possible D match to TRBD1 (6 bases). CDR3 size: 13 residues. Germline V CDR1 and CDR2: GTSNPN, SVGIG (reference sequence). Deletions cut 5 bases from V and 1 base from J, with 11 bases between. The CDR3 protein is CAWSMTGNTEAFF. CDR3 nucleotides: TGTGCCTGGTCTATGACAGGGAACACTGAAGCTTTCTTT.

The rearrangement joins TRBV6-1 to TRBJ2-1; D ambiguous. This CDR3 is 13 amino acids long. V was clipped by 3 bases and J by 8 bases, with 11 bases between them. In germline, CDR1 is MNHNS, CDR2 SASEGT. The CDR3 spells CASSDGSGHEQFF. The CDR3 region has the DNA TGTGCCAGCAGTGACGGATCAGGACATGAGCAGTTCTTC.

This clonotype was seen a handful of times. This chain uses TRBV19 with TRBJ2-1; 15 positions agree with TRBD2. The CDR3 consists of 20 residues. The ends lost 4 bases at V and 6 bases at J; junction bases unmatched: 16. The germline V gene encodes CDR1 LNHDA and CDR2 SQIVND (reference sequence). The CDR3 bases are TGTGCCAGTAGTAGGACTAGCGGGAGGGCTACCCGGGGTAGGTTCAATGAGCAGTTCTTC. Translation gives CASSRTSGRATRGRFNEQFF.

The V and J genes are TRBV6-9 and TRBJ2-7; D not resolved. CDR1 MNHGY and CDR2 SVAAGI come from the germline V gene. The V end lost 3 bases, the J end lost 4 bases, and 7 bases lay between the germline ends. The CDR3 runs to 12 residues. DNA for the CDR3: TGTGCCAGCAGTTACGGTCAGTACGAGCAGTACGTC. Translating gives CASSYGQYEQYV.

The CDR3 coding sequence is TGTGCCATCGCGGAGCGGGGAGGGTCCTACAATGAGCAGTTCTTC. Translated, it gives CAIAERGGSYNEQFF. This chain links TRBV10-3 with TRBJ2-1, with 7 bases that match TRBD2. CDR3 size: 15 residues. Germline V CDR1 and CDR2: ENHRY, SYGVKD. Germline trimming cut 8 bases from V and 1 base from J; bases unmatched to any gene: 8.

This clonotype was seen at least ten times. The chain recombines TRBV27 with TRBJ2-4; 8 positions agree with TRBD2. V dropped 5 bases and J dropped 2; count of bases not matched to a gene: 5. This CDR3 has 15 residues. Germline V lookup: CDR1 MNHEY, CDR2 SMNVEV (reference sequence). CDR3 coding DNA: TGTGCCAGCAGTCCTCGGGGGGGATCCAAAAACATTCAGTACTTC. This gives the protein CASSPRGGSKNIQYF.

The table lists this clonotype with many counts. The rearrangement links TRBV12-5 to TRBJ1-2; D possibly corresponds to TRBD1 (5 bases). Germline V gene sequence: CDR1 LGHNT, CDR2 FRNRAP. There are 15 residues in the CDR3. Trimming cost V 7 bases and J 0 bases, with 15 bases left between them. The CDR3 spells CASAIGDLPNYGYTF. The CDR3 nucleotides are TGTGCTAGTGCCATAGGGGACCTACCTAACTATGGCTACACCTTC. Full variable domain (rest looked up from reference TRBV12-5 and TRBJ1-2): DARVTQTPRHKVTEMGQEVTMRCQPILGHNTVFWYRQTMMQGLELLAYFRNRAPLDDSGMPKDRFSAEMPDATLATLKIQPSEPRDSAVYFCASAIGDLPNYGYTFGSGTRLTVV.

This clonotype has a count of ten or more. The chain employs TRBV7-2 and TRBJ1-2; 9 bases are shared with TRBD1. The CDR3 is 14 amino acids. The germline gives CDR1 SGHTA, CDR2 FQGNSA. V lost 5 bases to trimming and J lost 7 bases; unmatched junction nucleotides: 8. The CDR3 loop is CASSIGQGTGGYTF. As DNA, the CDR3 is TGTGCCAGCAGCATTGGACAGGGGACAGGTGGCTACACCTTC.

This chain connects TRBV4-2 to TRBJ1-2; D is unclear. The CDR3 covers 14 residues. The V and J ends lost 3 bases and 3 bases respectively, with 11 bases between them. Germline lookup yields CDR1 LGHNA and CDR2 YNFKEQ. The CDR3 loop is CASSHSDGDYGYTF. The DNA of the CDR3 is TGTGCCAGCAGCCATTCTGATGGAGACTATGGCTACACCTTC.

This clonotype was seen many times. This chain joins TRBV20-1 and TRBJ2-7; 7 bases map to TRBD2. Germline CDR1 reads DFQATT; CDR2 reads SNEGSKA (reference sequence). J lost 6 bases, V lost 3 bases, and 8 bases had no gene match. This CDR3 has 13 amino acids. The CDR3 DNA is TGCAGTGCTAGGGAAGGGACTACTGGCGAGCAGTACTTC. Translating gives CSAREGTTGEQYF.

The sample holds many counts of this clonotype. The V call is TRBV20-1, the J call TRBJ2-7; D not resolved. Germline assignment: CDR1 DFQATT and CDR2 SNEGSKA (reference sequence). The CDR3 has 13 residues. V gave up 5 bases and J gave up 0 bases, with 11 bases separating them. The CDR3 region has the DNA TGCAGTGCTCACCGAGGCCCCTCCTACGAGCAGTACTTC. Amino acids: CSAHRGPSYEQYF.

Only one count was recorded for this clonotype. This clone may be a read error of a much larger clone one base away. The chain combines TRBV29-1 with TRBJ2-7; TRBD2 matches 9 bases. This CDR3 comprises 13 residues. CDR1 is SQVTM, CDR2 ANQGSEA, per germline. The DNA of the CDR3 is TGCAGCGTTGATTTAAGCGGGAGGCCCCTTTGTACTGTC. It encodes CSVDLSGRPLCTV.

This clonotype was detected a few times. The conserved final phenylalanine or tryptophan is absent from the CDR3, which likely points to a read error. The V call is TRBV7-3, the J call TRBJ2-5; D might be TRBD1 (6 bases). The CDR3 covers 15 residues. Trimming stripped 2 bases from V and 1 base from J, with 11 bases between. Germline V gives CDR1 SGHTA, CDR2 FQGTGA. The DNA for the CDR3 is TGTGCCAGCAGCTTATTAGGGGGTGGCCAAGAGACCCAGTACCTC. Translated: CASSLLGGGQETQYL.

The chain combines TRBV20-1 with TRBJ2-7, with 7 positions matching TRBD2. The CDR3 is 11 residues long. V lost 6 bases, J lost 11 bases, and 10 bases stayed unmatched. Germline V CDR1 and CDR2: DFQATT, SNEGSKA (reference sequence). The CDR3: CSAKLAPPEYF. CDR3 coding DNA: TGCAGTGCAAAACTAGCGCCCCCAGAGTACTTC.

This clonotype was observed many times. V usage is TRBV7-3 and J usage is TRBJ2-7; 9 nucleotides match TRBD2. Germline V CDR1 and CDR2: SGHTA, FQGTGA. The CDR3 has 15 amino acids. V lost 5 bases to trimming and J lost 7 bases; unmatched junction nucleotides: 12. CDR3 protein: CASSPTSGKGGEQYF. In DNA form, the CDR3 reads TGTGCCAGCAGCCCGACTAGCGGAAAGGGGGGGGAGCAGTACTTC.

The table lists this clonotype with many counts. The genes are TRBV7-6 and TRBJ1-1, with unresolved D. The CDR3 consists of 14 residues. Germline CDR1 and CDR2: SGHVS and FNYEAQ. V was cut by 1 base and J by 0 bases, with 6 bases left in between. CDR3 in DNA: TGTGCCAGCAGCTTAGATGGGGTGAACACTGAAGCTTTCTTT. It encodes CASSLDGVNTEAFF.

In its sample, this clonotype was seen a few times. CDR3 DNA: TGTGCCAGCAGTTATAAAGGGGGGAACTATGGCTACACCTTC. The encoded protein is CASSYKGGNYGYTF. This chain joins TRBV7-2 and TRBJ1-2; D is possibly TRBD1 (6 bases). The CDR3 is made up of 14 amino acids. CDR1 and CDR2 from the germline V gene are SGHTA and FQGNSA. Trimming shortened V by 6 bases and J by 2 bases, and 13 bases separated the two germline ends.

This clonotype has at least ten counts. The J gene is TRBJ2-3, the V gene TRBV12-3 or TRBV12-4; 8 positions agree with TRBD2. V dropped 8 bases and J dropped 10; count of bases not matched to a gene: 5. The CDR3 has 11 amino acids. The CDR3 loop is CASYLTSAQYF. As DNA, the CDR3 is TGTGCCAGCTATTTGACTAGCGCGCAGTATTTT.

This clonotype was recorded at least ten times. The chain joins TRBV20-1 to TRBJ2-7; perhaps TRBD1 as D (8 bases). CDR1 is DFQATT, CDR2 SNEGSKA, per germline (reference sequence). Trimming cost V 5 bases and J 0 bases, with 17 bases left between them. The CDR3 has 15 residues. The chain's CDR3 is CSAQGAGRTSYEQYF. CDR3 DNA sequence: TGCAGTGCTCAGGGGGCCGGGAGGACCTCCTACGAGCAGTACTTC.

This clonotype was seen at least ten times. The chain joins TRBV7-9 to TRBJ2-2, with TRBD1 matching 10 bases. The J segment lost 3 bases and the V segment lost 2 bases, leaving 3 bases of the junction unmatched. Germline V lookup: CDR1 SEHNR, CDR2 FQNEAQ (reference sequence). CDR3 length: 16 amino acids. The CDR3 protein is CASSLRDRGDTGELFF. CDR3 nucleotide sequence: TGTGCCAGCAGCTTAAGGGACAGGGGAGACACCGGGGAGCTGTTTTTT.

This clonotype has a count of ten or more. The CDR3 nucleotides read TGTGCCAGCAGCCCCCTAGGGACAGGGGGCGTAGGGAACACCGGGGAGCTGTTTTTT. Its protein product is CASSPLGTGGVGNTGELFF. The genes are TRBV7-2 and TRBJ2-2, with 12 positions matching TRBD1. The CDR3 runs to 19 residues. The V gene end was trimmed by 5 bases and the J gene end by 1 base; junction bases not matched to a gene: 11. CDR1 is SGHTA, CDR2 FQGNSA, per germline. Drawing the rest from reference TRBV7-2 and TRBJ2-2, the complete variable domain is GAGVSQSPSNKVTEKGKDVELRCDPISGHTALYWYRQSLGQGLEFLIYFQGNSAPDKSGLPSDRFSAERTGGSVSTLTIQRTQQEDSAVYLCASSPLGTGGVGNTGELFFGEGSRLTVL.